The 29 T cell receptor beta chains below were found in one sample sequenced in a study of blood T cells in healthy people across ages. A second PCR of 7 to 11 cycles used a sample-barcoded 5' primer and a J-beta primer mix. TCRdb fed the 5' RACE reads into MiXCR, producing one record per CDR3 protein. The sample lists fewer than 1,200,000 distinct CDR3 sequences; 25% were seen once. The same specimen was also included in a second study, on T cells of mothers and their children.

Sequencing was performed on blood. The receptors were gathered from a girl aged 2-10 years in good health.

This clonotype was observed a handful of times. V and J are TRBV20-1 and TRBJ2-1; 9 bases map to TRBD1. The CDR3 covers 15 residues. The germline gives CDR1 DFQATT, CDR2 SNEGSKA (reference sequence). The V segment lost 4 bases and the J segment 5 bases; nucleotides outside the gene matches: 9. The CDR3 spells CSATIGTGSDNEQFF. CDR3 coding DNA: TGCAGTGCTACAATCGGGACAGGGTCGGACAATGAGCAGTTCTTC.

For this clonotype: Compared with germline, one end of the junction differs, possibly owing to a read error. The rearrangement uses TRBV29-1 and TRBJ2-7, with D perhaps matching TRBD2 (6 bases). CDR1 and CDR2 from the germline V gene are SQVTM and ANQGSEA. The CDR3 loop spans 11 amino acids. CDR3 coding DNA: TGCAGCGTTGAGATGGAGGGCGAGCAGCACTTC. Translating gives CSVEMEGEQHF.

This clonotype was found many times. Here the CDR3 reads CASSLGGGYNEQFF. The CDR3 DNA follows: TGTGCCAGCAGTTTAGGGGGCGGGTACAATGAGCAGTTCTTC. V is TRBV27 and J is TRBJ2-1; tentatively, D is TRBD1 (6 bases). CDR3 length equals 14 residues. V was cut by 2 bases and J by 4 bases, with 9 bases left in between. Germline CDR1 MNHEY, CDR2 SMNVEV (reference sequence).

This clonotype occurred a few times. V gene TRBV5-1 combines with J gene TRBJ1-2; no reliable D call. This CDR3 comprises 13 residues. Germline V gives CDR1 SGHRS, CDR2 YFSETQ. The ends were cut back, 0 bases at V and 3 bases at J, with 6 bases in the middle. In DNA form, the CDR3 reads TGCGCCAGCAGCTTGGTTGGGGACTATGGCTACACCTTC. Protein sequence: CASSLVGDYGYTF.

This clonotype has more than one count but fewer than ten. The chain combines TRBV4-3 with TRBJ1-3, with a weak D call TRBD1 (6 bases). The V gene lost 0 bases and the J gene lost 2 bases, with 8 bases spanning the gap. This CDR3 comprises 15 residues. The germline CDR1 and CDR2 sequences are LGHNA and YSLEER. The chain's CDR3 is CASSQETGTGNTIYF. The DNA for the CDR3 is TGCGCCAGCAGCCAAGAAACAGGGACTGGAAACACCATATATTTT.

The V gene is TRBV28, the J gene TRBJ2-5; no reliable D call. Near its end, the DNA agrees better with TRBJ2-1, so the J call may be wrong. Germline V gives CDR1 MDHEN, CDR2 SYDVKM. The CDR3 has 11 residues. The CDR3 coding sequence is TGTGCCAGCAGTCCCTGGAATGAGCAGTTCTTC. Amino acids: CASSPWNEQFF.

This clonotype has more than one count but fewer than ten. The chain has TRBV27 and TRBJ2-4, with a tentative D call TRBD1 (5 bases). Deletions cut 6 bases from V and 0 bases from J, with 21 bases between. The CDR3 has 18 amino acids. CDR1 is MNHEY, CDR2 SMNVEV, per germline (reference sequence). CDR3 in amino acids: CASSPPTPGSLAKNIQYF. CDR3 in DNA: TGTGCCAGCAGCCCTCCTACCCCAGGGTCCCTAGCCAAAAACATTCAGTACTTC.

This clonotype was found a few times. The chain couples TRBV29-1 to TRBJ2-2; no definite D call. V was trimmed by 1 base and J by 4 bases, leaving 10 bases between them. The CDR3 length is 14 residues. In germline, CDR1 is SQVTM, CDR2 ANQGSEA. In nucleotides, the CDR3 is TGCAGCGTTGAAGTCGAAGGTGGCACCGGGGAGCTGTTTTTT. This translates into CSVEVEGGTGELFF.

The V call is TRBV12-3 or TRBV12-4, the J call TRBJ2-5; 7 bases fit TRBD1. The J call may be incorrect, as the DNA end agrees better with TRBJ2-1. The CDR3 has 13 residues. The CDR3 sequence is CASSFEGANEQFF. CDR3 nucleotide sequence: TGTGCCAGCAGTTTCGAGGGGGCGAATGAGCAGTTCTTC.

This clonotype came up a few times. The V gene is TRBV5-1, the J gene TRBJ1-3; D is undetermined. V lost 0 bases and J 0 bases, leaving 7 bases between the germline ends. In germline, CDR1 is SGHRS, CDR2 YFSETQ. The CDR3 consists of 15 residues. The CDR3 is CASSLDWTSGNTIYF. The CDR3 DNA follows: TGCGCCAGCAGCTTGGATTGGACCTCTGGAAACACCATATATTTT.

This clonotype was recorded a few times. This chain uses TRBV4-3 with TRBJ1-2; D remains unclear. From germline, CDR1 is LGHNA and CDR2 YSLEER. Trimming took off 5 bases at V and 5 bases at J, with 12 bases between the two ends. This CDR3 comprises 13 residues. CDR3 sequence: CASSGELGYGYTF. CDR3 sequence (DNA): TGCGCCAGCAGCGGGGAGTTGGGATATGGCTACACCTTC.

As regards this clonotype: A junction boundary mismatches the germline segment, possibly from a read error. The V and J genes are TRBV5-1 and TRBJ2-7; D unresolved. This CDR3 contains 12 residues. The germline V gene has CDR1 SGHRS and CDR2 YFSETQ. CDR3 sequence reads: CASSFQGNEQYF. In nucleotides, the CDR3 is TGTGCCAGCAGTTTTCAAGGGAACGAGCAGTACTTC.

This sequence joins TRBV27 and TRBJ1-2; 7 bases are shared with TRBD1. V lost 6 bases and J lost 4; bases outside the gene matches: 5. The CDR3 is 13 residues long. Germline CDR1 MNHEY, CDR2 SMNVEV (reference sequence). The CDR3 spells CASRDRDIYGYTF. The CDR3 region has the DNA TGTGCCAGCAGAGACAGGGACATCTATGGCTACACCTTC.

This clonotype was detected only a few times. This chain links TRBV12-3 or TRBV12-4 with TRBJ2-7; no clear D. There are 12 residues in the CDR3. The ends were cut back, 2 bases at V and 10 bases at J, with 12 bases in the middle. The DNA for the CDR3 is TGTGCCAGCAGTTTAAGAGTGCAAGATCAGTACTTC. Translation: CASSLRVQDQYF.

This clonotype was counted only a few times. Since no conserved phenylalanine or tryptophan closes the CDR3, a read error is the likely cause. The rearrangement joins TRBV24-1 to TRBJ1-2; D is undetermined. V was trimmed by 4 bases and J by 3 bases, leaving 8 bases between them. This CDR3 spans 13 amino acids. Germline V gene sequence: CDR1 KGHDR, CDR2 SFDVKD. The DNA for the CDR3 is TGTGCCACCAGTGACGGAGGAGACTATGGCTACACCCTC. Its protein product is CATSDGGDYGYTL.

Notes on this clonotype: A read error may account for a junction end that differs from germline. The V gene is TRBV2, the J gene TRBJ1-6, with no clear D. CDR1 and CDR2 from the germline V gene are SNHLY and FYNNEI. This CDR3 has 15 amino acids. The CDR3 spells CASSYIRSYNPPLHF. The CDR3 DNA sequence: TGTGCCAGCAGCTATATAAGGTCCTATAATCCACCCCTCCACTTT.

This chain connects TRBV21-1 to TRBJ2-5. TRBV21-1 is recorded as a pseudogene. CDR3 size: 13 residues. In DNA, the CDR3 is TGTGCCAGCACCCCAAAGAGCCAAGAGACCCAGTACTTC. Translating gives CASTPKSQETQYF.

The chain has TRBV5-1 and TRBJ2-5; 9 bases map to TRBD2. The better agreement between TRBJ2-7 and the DNA end casts doubt on the J call. CDR3 length equals 15 residues. Germline lookup yields CDR1 SGHRS and CDR2 YFSETQ. DNA of the CDR3: TGCGCCAGCAGCCCGGGGACTAGCTTAATCGACGAGCAGTACTTC. Protein product: CASSPGTSLIDEQYF.

The chain carries TRBV7-9 and TRBJ1-1; tentative D call: TRBD1 (6 bases). Germline CDR1 and CDR2: SEHNR and FQNEAQ (reference sequence). Trimming took 0 bases from V and 4 from J, leaving 12 bases between them. This CDR3 contains 15 residues. The CDR3 here is CASSLATGSSTEAFF. Here the CDR3 DNA reads TGTGCCAGCAGCTTAGCGACAGGTTCCAGCACTGAAGCTTTCTTT.

In this sample, this clonotype turned up a few times. V gene TRBV6-5 combines with J gene TRBJ1-2; D remains ambiguous. Trimming stripped 1 base from V and 4 bases from J, with 13 bases between. CDR3 length: 15 amino acids. Germline CDR1 MNHEY, CDR2 SVGAGI. In DNA, the CDR3 is TGTGCCAGCAGTTACTTAGTCCCACGGGTCTATGGCTACACCTTC. It yields the protein CASSYLVPRVYGYTF.

V gene TRBV28 combines with J gene TRBJ1-1; D is possibly TRBD1 (5 bases). The CDR3 runs to 12 residues. Germline-derived CDR1 and CDR2 are MDHEN and SYDVKM. V shed 6 bases and J shed 8 bases, with 13 bases lying between them. CDR3 region: CASSPAGLEAFF. The CDR3, as DNA: TGTGCCAGCAGCCCCGCGGGACTGGAAGCTTTCTTT.

This clonotype was found a few times. The chain uses TRBV6-5 and TRBJ2-5; 9 bases match TRBD1. The last part of the DNA fits TRBJ2-1 better; the J call may be wrong. The CDR3 sequence is 17 residues long. Germline V lookup: CDR1 MNHEY, CDR2 SVGAGI. CDR3 nucleotide sequence: TGTGCCAGCAGTTACTTCCGAGGACAGGGGACTTGGAATGAGCAGTTCTTC. It yields the protein CASSYFRGQGTWNEQFF.

The chain employs TRBV7-9 and TRBJ2-5, with TRBD2 matching 9 bases. The tail of the sequence fits TRBJ2-1 better, so the J call may be wrong. The CDR3 totals 19 residues. Per the germline V gene, CDR1 is SEHNR and CDR2 is FQNEAQ (reference sequence). This chain's CDR3 is CASSFNPRTSAYHRDEQFF. As DNA, the CDR3 is TGTGCCAGCAGCTTCAATCCCCGGACTAGCGCCTATCATCGAGATGAGCAGTTCTTC.

As for this clonotype: Germline and junction disagree at one end, which may indicate a read error. The CDR3 protein is CTTSRDRYVGETQYF. The CDR3 DNA is TGTACCACCAGCAGAGATCGGTATGTCGGAGAGACCCAGTACTTC. The chain employs TRBV15 and TRBJ2-5; D is unclear. The CDR3 runs to 15 residues. Per the germline V gene, CDR1 is LNHNV and CDR2 is YYDKDF (reference sequence). The full variable domain, with the rest looked up from reference TRBV15 and TRBJ2-5, is DAMVIQNPRYQVTQFGKPVTLSCSQTLNHNVMYWYQQKSSQAPKLLFHYYDKDFNNEADTPDNFQSRRPNTSFCFLDIRSPGLGDTAMYLCTTSRDRYVGETQYFGPGTRLLVL.

This clonotype was picked up a small number of times. The genes are TRBV4-1 and TRBJ2-1; the match to TRBD2 covers 14 bases. Trimming cost V 1 base and J 7 bases; bases outside gene matches: 3. This CDR3 comprises 16 residues. The germline gives CDR1 MGHRA, CDR2 YSYEKL. CDR3 DNA sequence: TGCGCCAGCAGCCAAGCGGGACTAGCGGGAGAGAATGAGCAGTTCTTC. This encodes CASSQAGLAGENEQFF.

The gene calls are TRBV4-1 and TRBJ2-5; 9 nucleotides line up with TRBD2. The J call may be wrong; the DNA end is better matched by TRBJ2-7. The CDR3 runs to 18 residues. The germline V gene has CDR1 MGHRA and CDR2 YSYEKL. The CDR3 loop is CASSQDTGLAGLFYEQYF. The CDR3, as DNA: TGCGCCAGCAGCCAAGATACCGGCCTAGCGGGATTGTTCTACGAGCAGTACTTC.

The rearrangement links TRBV7-2 to TRBJ2-5; no clear D gene. The DNA end is more similar to TRBJ2-1, so the J call may be wrong. The CDR3 contains 14 residues. Germline CDR1 SGHTA, CDR2 FQGNSA. In DNA form, the CDR3 reads TGTGCCAGCAAATGGACGGTTGGGTACAATGAGCAGTTCTTC. Translation: CASKWTVGYNEQFF.

The V and J genes are TRBV10-3 and TRBJ2-7; TRBD1 matches 8 bases. The end of the DNA fits TRBJ2-5 better, so the J call may be wrong. In germline, CDR1 is ENHRY, CDR2 SYGVKD. The CDR3 length is 16 residues. The CDR3 spells CAISQGGSIISGTQYF. The CDR3 coding sequence is TGTGCCATCTCACAGGGGGGCTCAATAATTTCGGGGACCCAGTACTTC.

The chain recombines TRBV7-2 with TRBJ2-1, with 10 bases aligning to TRBD2. J lost 10 bases, V lost 1 base, and 4 bases had no gene match. CDR3 size: 14 residues. From germline, CDR1 is SGHTA and CDR2 FQGNSA. CDR3 sequence reads: CASSLVLAGDEQFF. Written as DNA, the CDR3 is TGTGCCAGCAGCTTAGTCCTAGCGGGAGACGAGCAGTTCTTC.